The 30 T cell receptor beta chains in this list originate from one sample, sequenced in a study of identical twins. From the 5' RACE reads, TCRdb called clonotypes with MiXCR, one entry per CDR3 protein. This table has a few hundred thousand distinct CDR3 sequences, roughly a quarter appearing once. The same data also went into a second study, on T cells expressing NK-cell markers.

The sample consisted of CD4+ T cells sorted from blood. These receptors all come from a woman younger than 35 in good health.

This clonotype was seen more than once but under ten times. The J gene is TRBJ1-1, the V gene TRBV20-1; a possible D gene is TRBD1 (6 bases). CDR1 and CDR2 (germline): DFQATT, SNEGSKA (reference sequence). Trimming shortened V by 8 bases and J by 5 bases, and 18 bases separated the two germline ends. The CDR3 runs 13 residues. The CDR3 region has the DNA TGCAGTACCCCGGGGGCGCGAAGGACTGAAGCTTTCTTT. As protein: CSTPGARRTEAFF.

The chain employs TRBV29-1 and TRBJ2-7, with no clear D. The germline V and J ends were trimmed by 5 bases and 5 bases, with 16 bases remaining between them. CDR3 length: 13 residues. The germline gives CDR1 SQVTM, CDR2 ANQGSEA. CDR3 loop: CSVSFLGSDEQYF. In DNA form, the CDR3 reads TGCAGCGTTTCCTTCTTGGGTAGTGACGAGCAGTACTTC.

This clonotype was picked up a small number of times. The CDR3 sequence: CASTPRATWTRNYEQYF. The CDR3, as DNA: TGTGCCAGCACCCCCAGGGCAACCTGGACTCGCAACTACGAGCAGTACTTC. The chain joins TRBV6-2 or TRBV6-3 to TRBJ2-7; the D call may be TRBD1 or TRBD2 (5 bases each). Germline CDR1 is MNHEY and CDR2 is SVGEGT. CDR3 length equals 17 residues. V was pared by 7 bases and J by 3 bases, with 25 bases between.

V usage is TRBV7-8 and J usage is TRBJ2-3, with 8 positions matching TRBD2. Germline CDR1 is SGHVS and CDR2 is FQNEAQ. With 0 bases clipped from V and 1 base from J, the junction kept 3 bases outside the gene matches. The CDR3 is 16 amino acids. The CDR3 is CASSLAQAGGTDTQYF. CDR3 sequence (DNA): TGTGCCAGCAGCTTAGCGCAAGCGGGGGGCACAGATACGCAGTATTTT.

In its sample, this clonotype was seen a few times. V gene TRBV10-3 combines with J gene TRBJ2-1, with D perhaps matching TRBD1 (6 bases). Between the trimmed V and J ends, which lost 5 bases and 10 bases, there was a span of 12 bases. This CDR3 contains 12 residues. Germline CDR1 and CDR2: ENHRY and SYGVKD. DNA of the CDR3: TGTGCCATCAGTAACACCGGGACAGAGCAGTTCTTC. It yields the protein CAISNTGTEQFF.

This clonotype was found a few times. This sequence joins TRBV11-2 and TRBJ2-1, with TRBD2 matching over 7 bases. The CDR3 runs to 15 residues. V was clipped by 2 bases and J by 4 bases; unmatched bases: 5. In germline, CDR1 is SGHAT, CDR2 FQNNGV. This CDR3 is CASSLKRGPYNEQFF. The CDR3 DNA is TGTGCCAGCAGCTTAAAGCGGGGCCCTTACAATGAGCAGTTCTTC.

There are a few counts of this clonotype. The rearrangement uses TRBV18 and TRBJ2-2, with D possibly TRBD2 on 6 matching bases. The CDR3 contains 13 residues. Germline CDR1 and CDR2: KGHSH and LQKENI. The V and J ends lost 5 bases and 6 bases respectively, with 10 bases between them. The CDR3 nucleotides read TGTGCCAGCTCAACGGGAGACCCCGGGGAGCTGTTTTTT. Its protein is CASSTGDPGELFF.

In its sample, this clonotype was seen a few times. V and J are TRBV12-3 or TRBV12-4 and TRBJ2-7, with no clear D. The CDR3 totals 12 residues. Trimming stripped 3 bases from V and 1 base from J, with 4 bases between. The CDR3 DNA is TGTGCCAGCAGTTTTTATTCCTACGAGCAGTACTTC. Its protein product is CASSFYSYEQYF.

V and J are TRBV9 and TRBJ2-3; 14 bases line up with TRBD2. Trimming cost V 1 base and J 4 bases; bases outside gene matches: 2. The CDR3 covers 16 residues. Germline loops: CDR1 SGDLS, CDR2 YYNGEE. In DNA, the CDR3 is TGTGCCAGCAGCGTATTGACTAGCGGGGGGGCAGATACGCAGTATTTT. As protein: CASSVLTSGGADTQYF.

As concerns this clonotype: Relative to the germline gene, one junction end is altered; a read error may explain this. V and J are TRBV20-1 and TRBJ1-1; unclear D gene. The CDR3 is 15 amino acids. Germline CDR1 reads DFQATT; CDR2 reads SNEGSKA (reference sequence). The CDR3 DNA reads TGCAGTGCTAGAGATCTGCGAGGGAGGAACACTGAAGTTTTCTTT. Translated, it gives CSARDLRGRNTEVFF.

This clonotype was found once. V is TRBV7-9 and J is TRBJ1-1; the D is unclear. Germline loops: CDR1 SEHNR, CDR2 FQNEAQ (reference sequence). This CDR3 has 16 residues. V gave up 0 bases and J gave up 8 bases, with 19 bases separating them. DNA of the CDR3: TGTGCCAGCAGCTTAGCGGTGGTGCTACAGAACGACGAAGCTTTCTTT. Protein product: CASSLAVVLQNDEAFF.

This clonotype has more than one count but fewer than ten. J is TRBJ1-6 and V is TRBV5-1; tentative D call: TRBD1 (5 bases). This CDR3 spans 13 amino acids. The V end lost 0 bases, the J end lost 9 bases, and 7 bases lay between the germline ends. CDR1 is SGHRS, CDR2 YFSETQ, per germline. This CDR3 reads CASSLDDSSPLHF. In DNA form, the CDR3 reads TGCGCCAGCAGCTTGGACGACAGTTCACCCCTCCACTTT.

The chain recombines TRBV20-1 with TRBJ2-2; TRBD1 agrees at 8 bases. V lost 5 bases and J lost 12; bases outside the gene matches: 11. Germline V gene data show CDR1 as DFQATT and CDR2 as SNEGSKA (reference sequence). The CDR3 length is 13 residues. The CDR3 region has the DNA TGCAGTGCTGGCGCCGGGACAGGCCGGCAGCTGTTTTTT. Its protein is CSAGAGTGRQLFF.

The rearrangement uses TRBV20-1 and TRBJ2-5; 9 nucleotides match TRBD2. CDR3 size: 13 residues. Germline lookup yields CDR1 DFQATT and CDR2 SNEGSKA (reference sequence). V shed 6 bases, J shed 3 bases, and the junction held 5 bases outside the gene matches. CDR3 in DNA: TGCAGTGCCCCGCGGGGGGGCGAAGAGACCCAGTACTTC. Amino acid sequence: CSAPRGGEETQYF.

This clonotype has ten or more counts. This chain links TRBV5-1 with TRBJ2-2; a weak D match, TRBD1 (5 bases). V lost 0 bases to trimming and J lost 2 bases, with 8 bases between them. The CDR3 has 15 amino acids. CDR1 SGHRS and CDR2 YFSETQ come from the germline V gene. CDR3 nucleotide sequence: TGCGCCAGCAGCTTGGGCAGGGCCAACACCGGGGAGCTGTTTTTT. Amino acid sequence: CASSLGRANTGELFF.

The V and J genes are TRBV9 and TRBJ1-1, with 7 bases identical to TRBD1. This CDR3 has 14 residues. CDR1 and CDR2 (germline): SGDLS, YYNGEE. V was clipped by 0 bases and J by 4 bases; unmatched bases: 3. The CDR3 loop is CASSVDPGGTEAFF. The CDR3 DNA is TGTGCCAGCAGCGTAGATCCAGGGGGCACTGAAGCTTTCTTT.

The chain links TRBV29-1 to TRBJ1-2; D remains unclear. CDR3 length equals 13 residues. Germline V gene lookup returns CDR1 SQVTM and CDR2 ANQGSEA. With 3 bases removed from V and 5 bases from J, the gap between germline ends came to 13 bases. This CDR3 is CSVDRQKKYGYTF. CDR3 DNA sequence: TGCAGCGTTGACCGGCAGAAAAAGTATGGCTACACCTTC.

This clonotype was picked up a small number of times. The rearrangement joins TRBV14 to TRBJ2-1; TRBD2 matches 9 bases. Germline V gene sequence: CDR1 SGHDN, CDR2 FVKESK. CDR3 length: 14 residues. The V and J ends lost 4 bases and 6 bases, in that order; junction bases with no gene match: 4. The CDR3 DNA reads TGTGCCAGCAGCCTCTCTAGCGGGGCCAATGAGCAGTTCTTC. Encoded protein: CASSLSSGANEQFF.

The chain employs TRBV10-3 and TRBJ1-1; 8 bases are a match to TRBD1. This CDR3 contains 15 residues. Unmatched junction bases numbered 8, after V lost 7 bases and J lost 1 base. Germline values: CDR1 ENHRY, CDR2 SYGVKD. CDR3 bases: TGTGCCATCACTCCGACAGGGGAGGCGAACACTGAAGCTTTCTTT. Translating gives CAITPTGEANTEAFF.

This clonotype occurred a few times. This sequence joins TRBV20-1 and TRBJ1-6; unclear D gene. Germline-derived CDR1 and CDR2 are DFQATT and SNEGSKA (reference sequence). The CDR3 has 17 amino acids. V was pared by 1 base and J by 0 bases, with 13 bases between. In DNA form, the CDR3 reads TGCAGTGCTAGAGTTCCTGGACGAGGCTCCTATAATTCACCCCTCCACTTT. It specifies CSARVPGRGSYNSPLHF.

The chain employs TRBV28 and TRBJ1-1; no reliable D call. CDR1 MDHEN and CDR2 SYDVKM come from the germline V gene. The CDR3 sequence is 14 residues long. Trimming pared 2 bases from V and 0 bases from J, leaving 7 bases between. The chain's CDR3 is CASSLPSMNTEAFF. CDR3 coding DNA: TGTGCCAGCAGTTTACCCTCGATGAACACTGAAGCTTTCTTT.

This clonotype occurred a few times. The V call is TRBV6-1, the J call TRBJ2-3, with D uncertain. The CDR3 totals 12 residues. The germline V gene has CDR1 MNHNS and CDR2 SASEGT. V lost 4 bases to trimming and J lost 6 bases, with 8 bases between them. The CDR3 region is CASSAPGDTQYF. The CDR3 DNA reads TGTGCCAGCAGTGCTCCCGGGGATACGCAGTATTTT.

This clonotype was observed many times. The chain is built from TRBV20-1 and TRBJ2-7; 7 nucleotides agree with TRBD1. CDR3 length: 13 amino acids. With 1 base clipped from V and 6 bases from J, the junction kept 6 bases outside the gene matches. Germline V gene data show CDR1 as DFQATT and CDR2 as SNEGSKA (reference sequence). CDR3 DNA sequence: TGCAGTGCTAGAGTGACAGGGAAGAGCGAGCAGTACTTC. Translating gives CSARVTGKSEQYF.

This clonotype has only a few counts. V is TRBV20-1 and J is TRBJ2-1; 8 positions agree with TRBD2. This CDR3 region has 16 residues. CDR1 and CDR2 from the germline V gene are DFQATT and SNEGSKA (reference sequence). V shed 1 base and J 0 bases; nucleotides not matched to a gene: 5. The CDR3 sequence: CSARGLAGPSYNEQFF. CDR3 DNA sequence: TGCAGTGCTAGAGGGCTAGCGGGCCCCTCCTACAATGAGCAGTTCTTC.

The sample holds a few counts of this clonotype. The rearrangement links TRBV20-1 to TRBJ2-3; D unresolved. Trimming stripped 0 bases from V and 4 bases from J, with 8 bases between. The CDR3 sequence is 13 residues long. Per germline, CDR1 DFQATT and CDR2 SNEGSKA (reference sequence). The CDR3 nucleotides are TGCAGTGCTAGAGATCCCGGCCCAGATACGCAGTATTTT. Its translation: CSARDPGPDTQYF.

This clonotype was seen a few times. V gene TRBV7-2 combines with J gene TRBJ2-2, with TRBD2 identical over 10 bases. Looked up from germline, CDR1 is SGHTA and CDR2 is FQGNSA. V dropped 3 bases and J dropped 7; count of bases not matched to a gene: 8. This CDR3 has 16 residues. In nucleotides, the CDR3 is TGTGCCAGCAGCTTCAGCGGGAGGGCCGGAAGCGGGGAGCTGTTTTTT. Translation gives CASSFSGRAGSGELFF.

V is TRBV29-1 and J is TRBJ1-5; 9 bases fit TRBD1. V was clipped by 4 bases and J by 7 bases; unmatched bases: 8. Germline V gene lookup returns CDR1 SQVTM and CDR2 ANQGSEA. The CDR3 runs 14 residues. The CDR3 sequence is CSVATGTGIQPQHF. CDR3 bases: TGCAGCGTTGCAACCGGGACAGGGATACAGCCCCAGCATTTT.

Only a few counts were recorded for this clonotype. The gene calls are TRBV2 and TRBJ2-1, with D perhaps matching TRBD2 (7 bases). V was shortened by 6 bases and J by 12 bases, with 18 bases between the two germline ends. Germline CDR1 and CDR2: SNHLY and FYNNEI. The CDR3 loop spans 13 amino acids. The CDR3 DNA reads as TGTGCCAGCAGGCTAGAGGGGGGGAGTGGGCAGTTCTTC. It specifies CASRLEGGSGQFF.

The sample holds a few counts of this clonotype. The chain recombines TRBV9 with TRBJ2-7, with 11 positions matching TRBD2. Trimming cost V 0 bases and J 4 bases; bases outside gene matches: 3. This CDR3 has 15 amino acids. CDR1 is SGDLS, CDR2 YYNGEE, per germline. The CDR3 nucleotides read TGTGCCAGCAGCGTAGATCCTAGCGGGAGGTACGAGCAGTACTTC. Protein: CASSVDPSGRYEQYF.

V and J are TRBV18 and TRBJ2-7; 10 bases agree with TRBD2. The CDR3 length is 14 residues. CDR1 is KGHSH and CDR2 is LQKENI in the germline V gene. J was trimmed by 7 bases and V by 0 bases; bases with no gene match: 3. The CDR3 region is CASSPPSGRGEQYF. The CDR3 DNA is TGTGCCAGCTCACCACCGAGCGGGAGGGGTGAGCAGTACTTC.